The source of this T cell receptor (beta chain) is a study of blood T cell repertoires in COVID-19. Study-wide context: Samples came from the United States, Italy and Spain, spanning acute and convalescent COVID-19.

The germline gives CDR1 MGHRA, CDR2 YSYEKL. The CDR3 runs 18 residues. V lost 1 base to trimming and J lost 3 bases; unmatched junction nucleotides: 10. Original processing notes: For nucleated cells, counts were estimated from reference gene primer amplification. Assay used: immunoSEQ multiplex PCR; TCRdb lists only in-frame clones, some missing. The DNA was the basis for D and trimming; V, J and clone size are from that table. The sample has 340,000 or so clones, around 87% seen once; the top ten hold 1%. Sequenced input: peripheral blood. This sequence originates from a man aged 50-59 years with active or convalescent COVID-19. J is TRBJ1-4 and V is TRBV4-1; 8 bases line up with TRBD1. Here the CDR3 reads CASSQVGDRRDPNEKLFF. CDR3 bases: TGCGCCAGCAGCCAAGTAGGGGACAGGAGGGATCCTAATGAAAAACTGTTTTTT.